Below are 14 T cell receptor beta chains sequenced from a single sample in a study of Ad26.COV2.S vaccination and SARS-CoV-2 variants. Treatment denoted: over 15 received Ad26.COV2.S at low or high dose, single or two shots; 5 received placebo; per-sample allocation not given. Samples came from day 63 after the first vaccine or placebo injection. Profiling relied on immunoSEQ multiplex PCR, and the TCRdb table lists in-frame clones only, not all of them. Here the sample spans some 240,000 clones, about 83% being singletons. Specimen: peripheral blood, collected in a trial of Ad26.COV2.S vaccine versus placebo. The receptors were gathered from a person between 18 and 65 years old who received the Ad26.COV2.S COVID-19 vaccine or a placebo.

The J gene is TRBJ2-6, the V gene TRBV19; maybe TRBD1 (5 bases). The V end was cut by 6 bases, the J end by 4 bases, with 19 bases between. The germline V gene encodes CDR1 LNHDA and CDR2 SQIVND (reference sequence). The CDR3 sequence is 17 residues long. This CDR3 reads CASSGQPPGAGANVLTF. The CDR3 DNA reads TGTGCCAGTAGCGGACAACCCCCGGGCGCAGGGGCCAACGTCCTGACTTTC.

CDR3 in DNA: TGTGCCAGCAGCTTACAGTTAAGGGGCACAGATACGCAGTATTTT. Translated, it gives CASSLQLRGTDTQYF. The chain recombines TRBV7-9 with TRBJ2-3; D not resolved. This CDR3 comprises 15 residues. Germline V gene sequence: CDR1 SEHNR, CDR2 FQNEAQ (reference sequence). V was cut by 2 bases and J by 1 base, with 10 bases left in between.

In DNA, the CDR3 is TGCGCCAGCAGCCAAGACTCCGCAGTATCCTACAATGAGCAGTTCTTC. It translates to CASSQDSAVSYNEQFF. The V gene is TRBV4-3, the J gene TRBJ2-1; D not certain. Germline CDR1 reads LGHNA; CDR2 reads YSLEER. Trimming stripped 0 bases from V and 1 base from J, with 10 bases between. The CDR3 is 16 amino acids.

The chain is built from TRBV18 and TRBJ1-2, with 11 nucleotides matching TRBD1. This CDR3 is built from 14 residues. The junction had 4 bases not matched to a gene; V was cut back by 4 bases and J by 6 bases. CDR1 KGHSH and CDR2 LQKENI come from the germline V gene. The DNA for the CDR3 is TGTGCCAGCTCACTGGGACAGGGGGTGGATGGCTACACCTTC. The encoded protein is CASSLGQGVDGYTF.

The chain has TRBV4-1 and TRBJ1-1; D is unresolved. CDR1 and CDR2 from the germline V gene are MGHRA and YSYEKL. Deletions cut 0 bases from V and 2 bases from J, with 10 bases between. This CDR3 region has 15 residues. CDR3 nucleotides: TGCGCCAGCAGCCAAGATTATGGCAGTAACACTGAAGCTTTCTTT. Translating it yields CASSQDYGSNTEAFF.

The V and J genes are TRBV6-5 and TRBJ2-5, with 9 bases matching TRBD1. CDR1 is MNHEY and CDR2 is SVGAGI in the germline V gene. This CDR3 region has 15 residues. The V segment lost 9 bases and the J segment 4 bases; nucleotides outside the gene matches: 12. The CDR3 DNA reads TGTGCCAGTGCCGGGACAGGGAGTCGGTCAGAGACCCAGTACTTC. Protein: CASAGTGSRSETQYF.

The gene calls are TRBV19 and TRBJ2-2; 7 bases are shared with TRBD1. In germline, CDR1 is LNHDA, CDR2 SQIVND (reference sequence). Germline trimming cut 6 bases from V and 2 bases from J; bases unmatched to any gene: 9. The CDR3 totals 16 residues. The CDR3 coding sequence is TGTGCCAGTAGCGTCATAGGGACAGACAACACCGGGGAGCTGTTTTTT. As protein: CASSVIGTDNTGELFF. Filled out from reference TRBV19 and TRBJ2-2, the complete variable domain reads DGGITQSPKYLFRKEGQNVTLSCEQNLNHDAMYWYRQDPGQGLRLIYYSQIVNDFQKGDIAEGYSVSREKKESFPLTVTSAQKNPTAFYLCASSVIGTDNTGELFFGEGSRLTVL.

CDR3 sequence reads: CASSQELSTSREQFF. CDR3 in DNA: TGCGCCAGCAGCCAAGAACTTAGCACTAGCCGTGAGCAGTTCTTC. V usage is TRBV4-3 and J usage is TRBJ2-1, with a weak D call TRBD2 (6 bases). CDR1 and CDR2 from the germline V gene are LGHNA and YSLEER. V lost 0 bases to trimming and J lost 9 bases, with 15 bases between them. The CDR3 sequence is 15 residues long.

The chain employs TRBV11-3 and TRBJ2-5, with 12 bases aligning to TRBD1. The CDR3 extends over 15 amino acids. Per the germline V gene, CDR1 is SGHNT and CDR2 is YENEEA. Germline trimming cut 6 bases from V and 5 bases from J; bases unmatched to any gene: 7. DNA for the CDR3: TGTGCCAGCAGTGACGGGACAGGGGGCCGGGAGACCCAGTACTTC. It yields the protein CASSDGTGGRETQYF.

V usage is TRBV24-1 and J usage is TRBJ2-5; D is unclear. Germline V CDR1 and CDR2: KGHDR, SFDVKD. V was trimmed by 4 bases and J by 4 bases, leaving 12 bases between them. The CDR3 consists of 14 residues. CDR3 loop: CATSDQRWGETQYF. Here the CDR3 DNA reads TGTGCCACCAGTGACCAGAGGTGGGGAGAGACCCAGTACTTC.

The chain combines TRBV6-4 with TRBJ1-6, with D unresolved. From germline, CDR1 is MRHNA and CDR2 SNTAGT. V dropped 8 bases and J dropped 3 bases, with 8 bases sitting between them. The CDR3 totals 13 residues. The CDR3 protein is CASAADYNSPLHF. The CDR3 nucleotides read TGTGCCAGCGCGGCGGACTATAATTCACCCCTCCACTTT.

V and J are TRBV2 and TRBJ2-5, with 8 nucleotides matching TRBD1. This CDR3 spans 16 amino acids. The germline CDR1 and CDR2 sequences are SNHLY and FYNNEI. V gave up 7 bases and J gave up 1 base; unmatched junction bases: 11. This chain's CDR3 is CASKALRGRSQETQYF. The CDR3, as DNA: TGTGCCAGCAAGGCGCTCAGGGGGCGCTCCCAAGAGACCCAGTACTTC.

The rearrangement links TRBV3-1 (or the pseudogene TRBV3-2) to TRBJ2-7; no firm D call. The V gene lost 1 base and the J gene lost 0 bases, with 7 bases spanning the gap. CDR3 length: 14 residues. Germline V gene lookup returns CDR1 LGHDT and CDR2 YNNKEL (reference sequence). CDR3 in amino acids: CASSQVHSSYEQYF. DNA for the CDR3: TGTGCCAGCAGCCAAGTGCACAGCTCCTACGAGCAGTACTTC.

This chain uses TRBV25-1 with TRBJ2-5, with a tentative D call TRBD1 (5 bases). CDR1 and CDR2 (germline): MGHDK, SYGVNS. The CDR3 sequence is 15 residues long. The ends were cut back, 4 bases at V and 5 bases at J, with 17 bases in the middle. The CDR3 is CASSGGLFQGETQYF. The DNA for the CDR3 is TGTGCCAGCAGTGGCGGCCTGTTCCAGGGTGAGACCCAGTACTTC.